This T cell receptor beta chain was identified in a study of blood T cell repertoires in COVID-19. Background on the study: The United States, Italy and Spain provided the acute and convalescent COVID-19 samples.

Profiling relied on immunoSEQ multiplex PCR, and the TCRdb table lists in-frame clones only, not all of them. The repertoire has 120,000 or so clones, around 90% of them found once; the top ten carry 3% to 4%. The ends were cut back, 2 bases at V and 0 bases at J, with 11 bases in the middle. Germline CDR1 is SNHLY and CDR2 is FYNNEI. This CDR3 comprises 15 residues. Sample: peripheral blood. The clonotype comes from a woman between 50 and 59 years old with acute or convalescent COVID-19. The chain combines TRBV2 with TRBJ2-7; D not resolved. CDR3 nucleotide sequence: TGTGCCAGCAGTGAACGTGCCCAGGTCTCCTACGAGCAGTACTTC. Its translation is CASSERAQVSYEQYF.